The TCR beta chain under discussion was sequenced for a study of OX40 agonist ivuxolimab in advanced cancers. Trimming stripped 7 bases from V and 3 bases from J, with 15 bases between. The CDR3 has 15 amino acids. The germline V gene has CDR1 LNHDA and CDR2 SQIVND (reference sequence). Assay: immunoSEQ multiplex PCR; the TCRdb copy retains only in-frame clones and omits some. The table includes about 54,000 clones, roughly 81% detected once. This clonotype was sampled from an adult with an advanced solid tumor such as melanoma, head and neck, liver or kidney cancer. Material: CD4+ or CD8+ T cells sorted from blood, obtained in a trial of the OX40 agonist ivuxolimab. The V and J genes are TRBV19 and TRBJ1-4; no reliable D call. Here the CDR3 reads CASTPKRRSNEKLFF. The CDR3 nucleotides are TGTGCCAGTACCCCGAAAAGGAGGTCTAATGAAAAACTGTTTTTT.